The clone carrying this TCR beta chain showed up just once. The authors' processing: Reference gene primer amplification gave nucleated cell count estimates. Some clones are missing from TCRdb's copy, which holds only in-frame ones; the method was immunoSEQ multiplex PCR. V, J and clone size are taken as reported in that table, and D and trimming were inferred from the DNA itself. The sample records about 170,000 clones, roughly 84% being singletons. The data originate from a study of blood T cell repertoires in COVID-19. Overall study: Samples of COVID-19 (acute and convalescent) were obtained from the United States, Italy and Spain. From T cells, B-cell-depleted T cells, or PBMCs came the material, which was cDNA or gDNA.

Between the trimmed V and J ends, which lost 6 bases and 7 bases, there was a span of 15 bases. The germline V gene has CDR1 WNHNN and CDR2 SYGVQD (reference sequence). The CDR3 extends over 14 amino acids. Specimen: peripheral blood. The rearrangement joins TRBV10-1 to TRBJ2-2, with D possibly TRBD1 on 5 matching bases. The receptor was derived from a woman of 80 years or more with active or convalescent COVID-19. CDR3 loop: CASSEQAMGGELFF. The CDR3 bases are TGCGCCAGCAGCGAACAGGCCATGGGCGGGGAGCTGTTTTTT.